Each of the 32 T cell receptor beta chains below was sequenced from the same sample in a study of CD8 T cells in ankylosing spondylitis. These TCRs are of unknown antigen specificity. Regarding the study as a whole: A motif of 7 to 9 highly homologous TCR beta variants was seen as apparently characteristic of ankylosing spondylitis blood.

TCRdb re-called the 5' RACE reads through MiXCR, storing one row per CDR3 protein. The sample carries some 330,000 distinct CDR3 sequences, less than 9.5% recorded once. Specimen: blood, either unsorted or a sorted T cell fraction (not recorded which). These receptors came from a male donor with ankylosing spondylitis.

This clonotype was counted between two and nine times. V is TRBV29-1 and J is TRBJ2-1; TRBD1 or TRBD2 may be the D gene (5 bases each). The CDR3 runs 14 residues. Germline CDR1 reads SQVTM; CDR2 reads ANQGSEA. Trimming removed 5 bases from V and 6 bases from J, with 17 bases in between. Here the CDR3 reads CSVKRGIGGNEQFF. CDR3 bases: TGCAGCGTTAAAAGAGGAATTGGGGGCAATGAGCAGTTCTTC.

About this clonotype: No conserved phenylalanine or tryptophan is present at the end of the CDR3, so a read error is the likely explanation. V gene TRBV12-3 or TRBV12-4 combines with J gene TRBJ2-2, with D unresolved. The CDR3 extends over 13 amino acids. The V gene lost 5 bases and the J gene lost 6 bases, with 10 bases spanning the gap. The CDR3 loop is CASSRGGAGELFS. The CDR3 bases are TGTGCCAGCAGTCGTGGTGGTGCCGGGGAGCTGTTTTCT.

This clonotype was recorded a few times. This chain connects TRBV4-2 to TRBJ2-7, with D perhaps TRBD1 (5 bases). V was clipped by 5 bases and J by 6 bases, with 14 bases between them. CDR1 is LGHNA, CDR2 YNFKEQ, per germline. This CDR3 has 13 residues. The CDR3: CASSSSGLREQYF. The CDR3 DNA is TGTGCCAGCAGCAGTTCAGGGCTCCGCGAGCAGTACTTC.

This clonotype was counted between two and nine times. The V and J genes are TRBV20-1 and TRBJ2-2, with no clear D. V was shortened by 3 bases and J by 8 bases, with 10 bases between the two germline ends. Looked up from germline, CDR1 is DFQATT and CDR2 is SNEGSKA (reference sequence). CDR3 length: 12 residues. The CDR3 nucleotides are TGCAGTGCTAGGCCCACTACAGGGGAGCTGTTTTTT. It codes for CSARPTTGELFF.

This clonotype was recorded at least ten times. This chain joins TRBV5-1 and TRBJ2-1; 9 nucleotides match TRBD2. With V trimmed by 1 base and J by 7 bases, 12 bases remained unmatched. CDR1 and CDR2 from the germline V gene are SGHRS and YFSETQ. This CDR3 has 17 residues. CDR3: CASSLLRGRDSWNEQFF. For the CDR3, the DNA is TGCGCCAGCAGCTTGCTGCGCGGGAGGGACTCCTGGAATGAGCAGTTCTTC.

This clonotype was observed a handful of times. The rearrangement links TRBV27 to TRBJ1-2; the D gene is possibly TRBD1 (5 bases). The CDR3 loop spans 14 amino acids. V lost 0 bases and J lost 4, with 9 bases in between. From germline, CDR1 is MNHEY and CDR2 SMNVEV (reference sequence). The CDR3 loop reads CASSLSAGVYGYTF. For the CDR3, the DNA is TGTGCCAGCAGTTTATCAGCGGGGGTCTATGGCTACACCTTC.

V gene TRBV24-1 combines with J gene TRBJ2-2; 7 bases are a match to TRBD1. CDR1 KGHDR and CDR2 SFDVKD come from the germline V gene. V gave up 7 bases and J gave up 0 bases; unmatched junction bases: 7. The CDR3 is 16 amino acids. This chain's CDR3 is CATSQRGQANTGELFF. As DNA, the CDR3 is TGTGCCACCAGCCAGCGCGGACAGGCGAACACCGGGGAGCTGTTTTTT.

The chain links TRBV12-3 or TRBV12-4 to TRBJ2-7; D is possibly TRBD1 or TRBD2 (5 bases each). This CDR3 has 12 amino acids. Trimming removed 5 bases from V and 4 bases from J, with 9 bases in between. Written as DNA, the CDR3 is TGTGCCAGCAGTGGGGACGGGTACGAGCAGTACTTC. Amino acids: CASSGDGYEQYF.

The V gene is TRBV6-2 or TRBV6-3, the J gene TRBJ2-1; 9 bases map to TRBD1. The junction had 6 bases not matched to a gene; V was cut back by 6 bases and J by 6 bases. This CDR3 is built from 14 residues. Germline CDR1 reads MNHEY; CDR2 reads SVGEGT. CDR3 amino acids: CASREQGAFNEQFF. In DNA form, the CDR3 reads TGTGCCAGCAGAGAACAGGGGGCTTTCAATGAGCAGTTCTTC.

The gene calls are TRBV10-3 and TRBJ1-2; D remains ambiguous. The CDR3 has 14 residues. Germline CDR1 is ENHRY and CDR2 is SYGVKD. The V gene lost 10 bases and the J gene lost 4 bases, with 19 bases spanning the gap. The CDR3: CATDSTGRGYGYTF. The CDR3 DNA reads TGTGCCACCGACTCGACCGGACGCGGCTATGGCTACACCTTC.

This clonotype is a singleton in its sample. The chain combines TRBV5-1 with TRBJ2-2, with a possible D match to TRBD2 (6 bases). CDR1 is SGHRS, CDR2 YFSETQ, per germline. V was cut by 6 bases and J by 0 bases, with 12 bases left in between. CDR3 length: 15 amino acids. The CDR3 is CASIDGTSNTGELFF. The CDR3 nucleotides read TGCGCCAGCATAGATGGGACTTCGAACACCGGGGAGCTGTTTTTT.

This clonotype was seen a few times. The chain has TRBV20-1 and TRBJ1-1; D uncertain. Germline-derived CDR1 and CDR2 are DFQATT and SNEGSKA (reference sequence). The V end lost 3 bases, the J end lost 7 bases, and 6 bases lay between the germline ends. This CDR3 has 10 residues. CDR3 DNA sequence: TGCAGTGCTAGCTTGGTTGAAGCTTTCTTT. Translating it yields CSASLVEAFF.

The chain links TRBV7-9 to TRBJ2-7; D remains ambiguous. The ends were cut back, 5 bases at V and 0 bases at J, with 8 bases in the middle. There are 13 residues in the CDR3. In germline, CDR1 is SEHNR, CDR2 FQNEAQ (reference sequence). CDR3 sequence: CASSALFSYEQYF. The CDR3 DNA follows: TGTGCCAGCAGCGCGCTATTCTCCTACGAGCAGTACTTC.

V and J are TRBV4-3 and TRBJ2-5; the D call may be TRBD1 or TRBD2 (6 bases each). The germline CDR1 and CDR2 sequences are LGHNA and YSLEER. Trimming stripped 0 bases from V and 7 bases from J, with 15 bases between. The CDR3 has 15 residues. In nucleotides, the CDR3 is TGCGCCAGCAGCCAAGATAGAGTGGGGGGCCCGACCCAGTACTTC. Translation gives CASSQDRVGGPTQYF.

This clonotype has a handful of counts. The rearrangement links TRBV28 to TRBJ1-1, with a possible D match to TRBD1 (6 bases). Germline CDR1 is MDHEN and CDR2 is SYDVKM. V lost 7 bases and J lost 8, with 11 bases in between. CDR3 size: 11 residues. CDR3 loop: CASKRGGEAFF. CDR3 nucleotides: TGTGCCAGCAAGAGGGGGGGGGAAGCTTTCTTT.

This clonotype was detected many times. This chain links TRBV5-1 with TRBJ1-3; D perhaps matches TRBD1 (5 bases). From germline, CDR1 is SGHRS and CDR2 YFSETQ. The CDR3 runs to 15 residues. Trimming shortened V by 0 bases and J by 0 bases, and 7 bases separated the two germline ends. CDR3 sequence: CASSLDGHSGNTIYF. CDR3 bases: TGCGCCAGCAGCTTGGACGGACACTCTGGAAACACCATATATTTT.

The genes are TRBV5-6 and TRBJ2-5, with D possibly matching TRBD2 (6 bases). V lost 2 bases and J 13 bases, leaving 24 bases between the germline ends. Germline CDR1 reads SGHDT; CDR2 reads YYEEEE. This CDR3 region has 15 residues. In nucleotides, the CDR3 is TGTGCCAGCAGCTTTGTCGGGAGAAGAGATAGAGAGCGGTACTTC. Translating gives CASSFVGRRDRERYF.

The rearrangement joins TRBV12-3 or TRBV12-4 to TRBJ2-3; D perhaps matches TRBD2 (5 bases). V gave up 3 bases and J gave up 7 bases, with 14 bases separating them. The CDR3 has 14 residues. The CDR3 DNA follows: TGTGCCAGCAGTTTGTCTAGCAGCAGGTATACGCAGTATTTT. It is translated as CASSLSSSRYTQYF.

This clonotype has a count of ten or more. This chain connects TRBV5-6 to TRBJ2-7; D unclear. CDR3 size: 12 residues. V gave up 1 base and J gave up 2 bases, with 4 bases separating them. Looked up from germline, CDR1 is SGHDT and CDR2 is YYEEEE. CDR3 protein: CASSLTTYEQYF. The CDR3 nucleotides read TGTGCCAGCAGCTTGACGACCTACGAGCAGTACTTC.

This clonotype was seen a handful of times. The rearrangement links TRBV4-3 to TRBJ1-2, with a tentative D call TRBD1 (5 bases). The CDR3 spans 16 residues. The germline V gene encodes CDR1 LGHNA and CDR2 YSLEER. Between the trimmed V and J ends, which lost 4 bases and 6 bases, there was a span of 21 bases. The CDR3 protein is CASSPHPTGREDGYTF. DNA of the CDR3: TGCGCCAGCAGCCCACACCCGACCGGCAGGGAGGATGGCTACACCTTC.

The J gene is TRBJ2-5, the V gene TRBV6-5; no firm D call. Trimming shortened V by 0 bases and J by 0 bases, and 5 bases separated the two germline ends. Looked up from germline, CDR1 is MNHEY and CDR2 is SVGAGI. The CDR3 runs to 14 residues. Here the CDR3 reads CASSYSSDQETQYF. CDR3 DNA sequence: TGTGCCAGCAGTTACTCGAGTGACCAAGAGACCCAGTACTTC.

This clonotype has just a few counts. This rearrangement joins TRBV9 to TRBJ2-1; D possibly corresponds to TRBD2 (8 bases). In germline, CDR1 is SGDLS, CDR2 YYNGEE. This CDR3 has 16 amino acids. Trimming pared 0 bases from V and 7 bases from J, leaving 17 bases between. CDR3 sequence reads: CASSVGRGGQQNEQFF. CDR3 DNA: TGTGCCAGCAGCGTAGGCCGGGGGGGACAGCAAAATGAGCAGTTCTTC.

The table lists this clonotype with many counts. This rearrangement joins TRBV20-1 to TRBJ2-1; the D gene is possibly TRBD2 (5 bases). This CDR3 spans 15 amino acids. Trimming removed 0 bases at V and 8 bases at J, with 17 bases between. The germline V gene encodes CDR1 DFQATT and CDR2 SNEGSKA (reference sequence). CDR3 loop: CSARDRAGLGDEQFF. In DNA, the CDR3 is TGCAGTGCTAGAGATAGGGCGGGTCTCGGGGATGAGCAGTTCTTC.

This clonotype has more than one count but fewer than ten. This chain joins TRBV5-1 and TRBJ1-5; D remains unclear. Trimming pared 0 bases from V and 0 bases from J, leaving 13 bases between. The germline V gene has CDR1 SGHRS and CDR2 YFSETQ. This CDR3 spans 17 amino acids. The CDR3 reads CASSLAPTSYSNQPQHF. For the CDR3, the DNA is TGCGCCAGCAGCTTGGCCCCAACAAGCTATAGCAATCAGCCCCAGCATTTT.

The chain has TRBV3-1 and TRBJ2-7, with unresolved D. Trimming removed 0 bases from V and 0 bases from J, with 6 bases in between. The CDR3 sequence is 14 residues long. Germline CDR1 and CDR2: LGHDT and YNNKEL (reference sequence). The CDR3 sequence is CASSQDQHSYEQYF. DNA for the CDR3: TGTGCCAGCAGCCAAGACCAACACTCCTACGAGCAGTACTTC.

This clonotype was seen only a few times. J is TRBJ2-1 and V is TRBV7-9; TRBD2 agrees at 10 bases. Germline values: CDR1 SEHNR, CDR2 FQNEAQ (reference sequence). The CDR3 covers 17 residues. J was trimmed by 11 bases and V by 1 base; bases with no gene match: 14. The CDR3 reads CASSLEGSGRILGKQFF. The CDR3 DNA is TGTGCCAGCAGCTTAGAAGGTAGCGGGAGGATCCTTGGAAAGCAGTTCTTC.

This clonotype has ten or more counts. The V call is TRBV27, the J call TRBJ2-6, with D perhaps TRBD2 (6 bases). The V and J ends lost 5 bases and 3 bases respectively, with 17 bases between them. CDR1 and CDR2 (germline): MNHEY, SMNVEV (reference sequence). The CDR3 consists of 17 residues. DNA of the CDR3: TGTGCCAGCAGTCGCGGGACCCCTTGGTATGGGGCCAACGTCCTGACTTTC. Its translation is CASSRGTPWYGANVLTF.

This clonotype was recorded a few times. The rearrangement joins TRBV7-2 to TRBJ1-4; D may be TRBD1 (5 bases). Germline values: CDR1 SGHTA, CDR2 FQGNSA. V lost 1 base and J lost 7, with 10 bases in between. CDR3 length: 14 residues. This CDR3 is CASSLGGFGEKLFF. The CDR3 region has the DNA TGTGCCAGCAGCTTAGGGGGGTTCGGTGAAAAACTGTTTTTT.

This chain uses TRBV7-3 with TRBJ2-1, with 11 bases fitting TRBD2. Germline CDR1 and CDR2: SGHTA and FQGTGA. J lost 2 bases, V lost 5 bases, and 2 bases had no gene match. The CDR3 loop spans 15 amino acids. CDR3 nucleotides: TGTGCCAGCAGCCAGACTAGCGGGACCTACAATGAGCAGTTCTTC. It yields the protein CASSQTSGTYNEQFF.

This clonotype appeared a few times. V gene TRBV6-2 or TRBV6-3 combines with J gene TRBJ2-5, with 7 bases matching TRBD1. Germline V lookup: CDR1 MNHEY, CDR2 SVGEGT. The length of the CDR3 is 15 residues. The V segment lost 6 bases and the J segment 2 bases; nucleotides outside the gene matches: 9. This chain's CDR3 is CASSRDRVGQETQYF. CDR3 in DNA: TGTGCCAGCAGCCGCGACAGGGTGGGACAAGAGACCCAGTACTTC.

This clonotype was picked up many times. The gene calls are TRBV20-1 and TRBJ2-7, with 13 nucleotides matching TRBD2. Germline V gene data show CDR1 as DFQATT and CDR2 as SNEGSKA (reference sequence). V gave up 6 bases and J gave up 6 bases; unmatched junction bases: 2. The CDR3 has 12 residues. The CDR3 nucleotides are TGCAGTGCGAGACTAGCGGGAGGCGAGCAGTACTTC. Translated, it gives CSARLAGGEQYF.

This clonotype occurred a few times. As DNA, the CDR3 is TGTGCCAGCAGCTTAGATGACAGGGGAGGTCAGCCCCAGCATTTT. As protein: CASSLDDRGGQPQHF. The V call is TRBV7-2, the J call TRBJ1-5; 8 bases are shared with TRBD1. This CDR3 contains 15 residues. CDR1 and CDR2 from the germline V gene are SGHTA and FQGNSA. Unmatched junction bases numbered 5, after V lost 1 base and J lost 6 bases. Supplemented by reference TRBV7-2 and TRBJ1-5, the full variable domain reads GAGVSQSPSNKVTEKGKDVELRCDPISGHTALYWYRQSLGQGLEFLIYFQGNSAPDKSGLPSDRFSAERTGGSVSTLTIQRTQQEDSAVYLCASSLDDRGGQPQHFGDGTRLSIL.